This is a list of T cell receptor beta chains from one sample in a study of T cells in Graves' hyperthyroidism and ophthalmopathy. TCRdb passed the multiplex PCR reads through MiXCR, listing each CDR3 protein once. In the table there are approximately 530,000 distinct CDR3 sequences, less than 20% of which are singletons. Sequences were obtained from blood. The source is a man aged 35-49 years with Graves' ophthalmopathy. Each CDR3 is given with its conserved first and last residue. A D gene is named only where the DNA matches it firmly. Size values are once, few and many counts, or a class for expanded clones, and some rows have none.

TRBJ2-2,-,-,TRBV14,TGTGCCAGCAGCCAAGTAATGGGACAACTCACCGGGGAGCTGTTTTTT,CASSQVMGQLTGELFF
TRBJ2-1,-,-,TRBV12-3/TRBV12-4,TGTGCCAGCAGTTTTCCCCACGGAGGGGTTGATGAGCAGTTCTTC,CASSFPHGGVDEQFF
TRBJ2-5,few,TRBD2,TRBV30,TGTGCCTGGAGTGTACCGGGGGGTAGAGAGACCCAGTACTTC,CAWSVPGGRETQYF
TRBJ1-1,-,-,TRBV5-1,TGCGCCAGCAGCGGACCAGGGGCCACGAGCACTGAAGCTTTCTTT,CASSGPGATSTEAFF
TRBJ1-3,-,-,TRBV5-1,TGCGCCAGCAGCCTTCGAGTAGGAGACTCTGGAAACACCATATATTTT,CASSLRVGDSGNTIYF
TRBJ2-3,-,TRBD2,TRBV7-9,TGTGCCAGCAGCCCCAGGGTAGCGGGAGGGGTCGACACAGATACGCAGTATTTT,CASSPRVAGGVDTDTQYF
TRBJ2-1,-,TRBD1,TRBV27,TGTGCCAGCAGTTTCCGGACAGGGGGGTTATCTGGGAATGAGCAGTTCTTC,CASSFRTGGLSGNEQFF
TRBJ1-2,-,-,TRBV14,TGTGCCAGCAGCCAAGATCTCGGGTCCTATGGCTACACCTTC,CASSQDLGSYGYTF
TRBJ1-1,many,-,TRBV7-3,TGTGCCAGCAGCCCGGACGGTAGCGGCACTGAAGCTTTCTTT,CASSPDGSGTEAFF
TRBJ2-1,-,TRBD2,TRBV5-1,TGCGCCAGCAGCTTAGCTGAAGCGGGAGGATTGGGTGAGCAGTTCTTC,CASSLAEAGGLGEQFF
TRBJ2-1,few,-,TRBV4-2,TGTGCCAGCAGCCAAGATGGGGACATGAGATACAATGAGCAGTTCTTC,CASSQDGDMRYNEQFF
TRBJ2-1,many,TRBD2,TRBV28,TGTGCCAGCCTTAGTAGTAGCGGGAGAGAGAATTACAATGAGCAGTTCTTC,CASLSSSGRENYNEQFF
TRBJ2-5,few,TRBD2,TRBV20-1,TGCAGTGCTAGAGATCTACTAGCGTATAAAAAGACCCAGTACTTC,CSARDLLAYKKTQYF
TRBJ2-7,-,TRBD2,TRBV18,TGTGCCAGTAAACTAGCGGGAGGAGCCTACGAGCAGTACTTC,CASKLAGGAYEQYF
TRBJ1-4,many,-,TRBV18,TGTGCCAGCTCACCAGTGGAGGGATCGGAAAAACTGTTTTTT,CASSPVEGSEKLFF
TRBJ1-5,few,-,TRBV18,TGTGCCAGCTCACCGGACGCCCCGCCGTCCCAGCATTTT,CASSPDAPPSQHF
TRBJ2-1,few,TRBD2,TRBV5-1,TGCGCCAGCAGCTTGGAGGGACTAGAATACAATGAGCAGTTCTTC,CASSLEGLEYNEQFF
TRBJ1-5,many,-,TRBV30,TGTGCCTGGAGTGTATGGACTAGCAATCAGCCCCAGCATTTT,CAWSVWTSNQPQHF
TRBJ2-5,-,TRBD2,TRBV7-2,TGTGCCAGCAGCTTAGCATCAGGACTAGCGGGGTACTTC,CASSLASGLAGYF
TRBJ2-7,-,-,TRBV3-1,TGTGCCAGCGCCCCCCCGTTGGGAGATTACTCCTACGAGCAGTACTTC,CASAPPLGDYSYEQYF
TRBJ1-3,-,TRBD1,TRBV7-3,TGTGCCGTCGGTCGACAGGGGTTTTCTGGAAACACCATATATTTT,CAVGRQGFSGNTIYF
TRBJ1-6,-,-,TRBV4-2,TGTGCCAGCAGCCGTGGACAGACTTATAATTCACCCCTCCACTTT,CASSRGQTYNSPLHF
TRBJ1-4,-,TRBD1,TRBV20-1,TGCAGTGGAGAGAGACAGGGATCCGAAAAACTGTTTTTT,CSGERQGSEKLFF
TRBJ2-1,many,TRBD2,TRBV3-1,TGTGCCAGCAGCCCCTCGGGAGCGGGGGGCCAGTTCTTC,CASSPSGAGGQFF
TRBJ2-7,-,TRBD1,TRBV4-2,TGTGCCAGCAGCCAAGACAGGGGGCTTTTTGAGCAGTACTTC,CASSQDRGLFEQYF
TRBJ2-3,few,TRBD2,TRBV7-2,TGTGCCAGCAGCAGGACTAGCGGGTATGATACGCAGTATTTT,CASSRTSGYDTQYF
TRBJ1-6,few,-,TRBV18,TGTGCCAGCTCAATCCAAGAGGGTCCTAATTCACCCCTCCACTTT,CASSIQEGPNSPLHF
TRBJ2-7,many,TRBD1,TRBV20-1,TGCAGTGCTAGAGAACCGGACAGGGCTTCAGAGCAGTACTTC,CSAREPDRASEQYF